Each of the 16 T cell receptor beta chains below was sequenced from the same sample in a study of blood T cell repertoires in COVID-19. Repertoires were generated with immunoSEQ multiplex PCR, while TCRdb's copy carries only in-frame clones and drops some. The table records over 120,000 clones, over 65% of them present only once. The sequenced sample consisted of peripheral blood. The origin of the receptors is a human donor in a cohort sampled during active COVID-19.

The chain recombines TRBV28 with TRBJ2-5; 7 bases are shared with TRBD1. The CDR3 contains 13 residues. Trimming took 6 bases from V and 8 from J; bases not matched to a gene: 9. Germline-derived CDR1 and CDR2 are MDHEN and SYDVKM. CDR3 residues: CASRAGQEGTQYF. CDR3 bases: TGTGCCAGCAGGGCCGGACAGGAAGGTACCCAGTACTTC.

Here the CDR3 DNA reads TGTGCCAGTAGTATCCAGGGTTTGAACACTGAAGCTTTCTTT. Its translation is CASSIQGLNTEAFF. J is TRBJ1-1 and V is TRBV19; D might be TRBD1 (5 bases). CDR1 is LNHDA, CDR2 SQIVND, per germline (reference sequence). Trimming took 3 bases from V and 0 from J, leaving 8 bases between them. The CDR3 sequence is 14 residues long.

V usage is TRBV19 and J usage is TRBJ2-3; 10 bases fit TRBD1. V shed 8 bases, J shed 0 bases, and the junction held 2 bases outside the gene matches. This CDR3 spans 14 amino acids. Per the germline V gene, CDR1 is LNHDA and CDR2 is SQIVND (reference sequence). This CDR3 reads CASRDRGSTDTQYF. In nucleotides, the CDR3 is TGTGCCAGTCGGGACAGGGGTAGCACAGATACGCAGTATTTT.

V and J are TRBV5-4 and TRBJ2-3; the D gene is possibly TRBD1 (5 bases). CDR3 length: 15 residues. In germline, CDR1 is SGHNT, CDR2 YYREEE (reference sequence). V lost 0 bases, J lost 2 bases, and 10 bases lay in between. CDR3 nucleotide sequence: TGTGCCAGCAGCTTGGCCTTACAGGACACAGATACGCAGTATTTT. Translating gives CASSLALQDTDTQYF. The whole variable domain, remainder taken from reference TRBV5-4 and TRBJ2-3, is ETGVTQSPTHLIKTRGQQVTLRCSSQSGHNTVSWYQQALGQGPQFIFQYYREEENGRGNFPPRFSGLQFPNYSSELNVNALELDDSALYLCASSLALQDTDTQYFGPGTRLTVL.

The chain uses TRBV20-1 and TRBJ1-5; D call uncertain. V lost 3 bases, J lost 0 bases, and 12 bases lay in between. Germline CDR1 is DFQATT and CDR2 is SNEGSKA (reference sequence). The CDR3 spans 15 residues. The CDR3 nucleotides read TGCAGTGCTAGTCCGACTACTGGTAGCAATCAGCCCCAGCATTTT. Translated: CSASPTTGSNQPQHF.

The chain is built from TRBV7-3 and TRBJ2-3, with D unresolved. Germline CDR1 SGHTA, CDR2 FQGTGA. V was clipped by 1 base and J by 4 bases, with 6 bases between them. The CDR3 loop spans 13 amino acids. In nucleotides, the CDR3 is TGTGCCAGCAGCTTAATTGGGCCAGATACGCAGTATTTT. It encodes CASSLIGPDTQYF.

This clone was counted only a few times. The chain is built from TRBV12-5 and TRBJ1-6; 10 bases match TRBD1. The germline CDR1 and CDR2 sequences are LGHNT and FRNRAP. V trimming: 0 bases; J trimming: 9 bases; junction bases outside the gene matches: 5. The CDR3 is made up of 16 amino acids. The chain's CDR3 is CASGLVIGTGVSPLHF. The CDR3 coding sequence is TGTGCTAGTGGTTTGGTAATTGGGACAGGGGTTTCACCCCTCCACTTT.

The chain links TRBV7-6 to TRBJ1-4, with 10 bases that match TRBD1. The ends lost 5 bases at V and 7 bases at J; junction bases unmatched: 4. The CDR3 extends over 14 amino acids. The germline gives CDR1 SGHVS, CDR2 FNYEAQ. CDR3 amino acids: CASSPRQGAEKLFF. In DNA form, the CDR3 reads TGTGCCAGCAGCCCTAGACAGGGGGCTGAAAAACTGTTTTTT.

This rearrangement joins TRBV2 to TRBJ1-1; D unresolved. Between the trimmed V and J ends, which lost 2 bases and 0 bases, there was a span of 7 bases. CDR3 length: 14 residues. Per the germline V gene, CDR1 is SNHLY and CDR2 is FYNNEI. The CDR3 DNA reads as TGTGCCAGCAGTGAATACGAGGTGAACACTGAAGCTTTCTTT. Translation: CASSEYEVNTEAFF.

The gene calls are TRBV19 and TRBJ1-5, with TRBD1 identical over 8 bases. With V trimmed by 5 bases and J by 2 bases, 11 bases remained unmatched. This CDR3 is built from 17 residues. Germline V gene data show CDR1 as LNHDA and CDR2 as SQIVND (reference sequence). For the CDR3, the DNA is TGTGCCAGTAGTGGAACCCAGGGGGCGCGCCGCAATCAGCCCCAGCATTTT. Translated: CASSGTQGARRNQPQHF.

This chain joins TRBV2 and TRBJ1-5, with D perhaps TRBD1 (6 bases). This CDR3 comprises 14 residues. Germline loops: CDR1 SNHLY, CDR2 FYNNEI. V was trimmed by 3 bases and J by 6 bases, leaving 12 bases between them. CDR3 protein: CASSDEGGSQPQHF. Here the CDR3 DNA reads TGTGCCAGCAGTGACGAGGGGGGGAGTCAGCCCCAGCATTTT. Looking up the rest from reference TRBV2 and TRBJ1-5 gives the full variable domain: EPEVTQTPSHQVTQMGQEVILRCVPISNHLYFYWYRQILGQKVEFLVSFYNNEISEKSEIFDDQFSVERPDGSNFTLKIRSTKLEDSAMYFCASSDEGGSQPQHFGDGTRLSIL.

CDR3 in DNA: TGTGCCAGCAGCTTAGAACGTTCCCCCCCCCAGGGGCCTGAGACCCAGTACTTC. It encodes CASSLERSPPQGPETQYF. V is TRBV11-2 and J is TRBJ2-5; tentative D call: TRBD1 (6 bases). The CDR3 is 18 residues long. The V end was cut by 0 bases, the J end by 5 bases, with 22 bases between. Per germline, CDR1 SGHAT and CDR2 FQNNGV.

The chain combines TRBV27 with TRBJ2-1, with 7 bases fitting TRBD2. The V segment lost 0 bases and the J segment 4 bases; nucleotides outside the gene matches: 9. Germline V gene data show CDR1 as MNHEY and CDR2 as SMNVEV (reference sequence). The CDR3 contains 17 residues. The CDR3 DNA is TGTGCCAGCAGTTTATCGTGGACTAGTGGGTCGTACAATGAGCAGTTCTTC. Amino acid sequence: CASSLSWTSGSYNEQFF.

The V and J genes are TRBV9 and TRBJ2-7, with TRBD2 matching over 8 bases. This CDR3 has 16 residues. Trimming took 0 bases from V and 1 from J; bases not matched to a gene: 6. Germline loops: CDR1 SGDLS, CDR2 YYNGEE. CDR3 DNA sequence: TGTGCCAGCAGCGTAGGGGACGGGGGGGCATCCTACGAGCAGTACTTC. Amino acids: CASSVGDGGASYEQYF. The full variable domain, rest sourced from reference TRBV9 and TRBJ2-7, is DSGVTQTPKHLITATGQRVTLRCSPRSGDLSVYWYQQSLDQGLQFLIQYYNGEERAKGNILERFSAQQFPDLHSELNLSSLELGDSALYFCASSVGDGGASYEQYFGPGTRLTVT.

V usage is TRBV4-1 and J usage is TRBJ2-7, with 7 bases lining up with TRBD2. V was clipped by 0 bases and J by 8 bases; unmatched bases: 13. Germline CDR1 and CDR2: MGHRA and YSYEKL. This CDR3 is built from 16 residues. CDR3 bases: TGCGCCAGCAGCCAAGATCTACGGCGGGAGACCTTTAAGCAGTACGTC. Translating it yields CASSQDLRRETFKQYV.

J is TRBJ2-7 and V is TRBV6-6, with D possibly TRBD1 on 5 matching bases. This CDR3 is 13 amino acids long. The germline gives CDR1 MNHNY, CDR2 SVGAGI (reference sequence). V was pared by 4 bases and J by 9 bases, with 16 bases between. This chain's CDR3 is CASSSDSYEGQYV. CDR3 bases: TGTGCCAGCAGTTCCGACAGCTACGAAGGGCAGTACGTC.